The present entry profiles one T cell receptor (beta chain) with its context. The antigen remains unidentified. PCR amplification relied on 60 Vbeta primers (plus 13 Jbeta primers). Clones were read by immunoSEQ multiplex PCR, and TCRdb kept only the in-frame ones, dropping some. The repertoire holds about 85,000 clones, with roughly 80% as singletons. This record belongs to a study of cytomegalovirus exposure and HLA in healthy donors. General study findings and limits: There were several of the most significant clusters that appeared linked to common viral pathogens in a later analysis. Some V segments, TRBV6-2 and TRBV6-3 among them, were indistinguishable and were therefore excluded. The classifier was said to identify cytomegalovirus status with high specificity and sensitivity.

Looked up from germline, CDR1 is SQVTM and CDR2 is ANQGSEA. The CDR3 contains 14 residues. The V end was cut by 5 bases, the J end by 0 bases, with 11 bases between. V usage is TRBV29-1 and J usage is TRBJ1-5; no clear D. Sequencing was done on a sample of PBMCs. This sequence was found in a man in his fifties or sixties in good health and CMV-seropositive. The CDR3 DNA sequence: TGCAGCGTTTATGTCGAGAATAGCAATCAGCCCCAGCATTTT. It yields the protein CSVYVENSNQPQHF.